Listed below are T cell receptor beta chains from one sample, sequenced in a study of molecular identifiers for immune sequencing clone quantification. MiXCR was run by TCRdb on the PCR reads, yielding one entry per CDR3 protein. The sample lists around 460,000 distinct CDR3 sequences; around a fifth were seen once. What was sequenced was naive CD8+ T cells from blood, with Jurkat cell RNA spiked in. The source is a human donor in good health. Some libraries in this study had Jurkat cell RNA spiked in. Both conserved end residues are part of each CDR3. A D gene is named only where the DNA matches it firmly. Clone size is shown for a subset of rows, as once, few, many or a class of expanded clone.

len | d_gene | j_gene | abundance | v_gene | CDR3nt | CDR3aa
13 | NA | TRBJ2-7 | many | TRBV2 | TGTGCCAGCAGTGAAGCGTTGTCCTACGAGCAGTACTTC | CASSEALSYEQYF
14 | NA | TRBJ2-2 | few | TRBV7-9 | TGTGCCAGCAGCCTACCCAACAGGGTCGGGGAGCTGTTTTTT | CASSLPNRVGELFF
14 | NA | TRBJ2-7 | NA | TRBV13 | TGTGCCAGCAGCACCTGGAGCGAGGCCTACGAGCAGTACTTC | CASSTWSEAYEQYF
16 | TRBD2 | TRBJ2-3 | many | TRBV18 | TGTGCCAGCTCACCACCGCCGGGGGGGCTGGGAGATACGCAGTATTTT | CASSPPPGGLGDTQYF
13 | NA | TRBJ1-5 | few | TRBV24-1 | TGTGCCACCAGTGTCGGTTACAATCAGCCCCAGCATTTT | CATSVGYNQPQHF
12 | NA | TRBJ2-5 | NA | TRBV27 | TGTGCCAGCAGGGGGGAGACGGAGACCCAGTACTTC | CASRGETETQYF
15 | NA | TRBJ2-3 | NA | TRBV28 | TGTGCCGGCACCATTAGCAGGAGTTGGGGAGATACGCAGTATTTT | CAGTISRSWGDTQYF
14 | NA | TRBJ2-7 | many | TRBV12-3/TRBV12-4 | TGTGCCAGCAGTTTAGCAGGGGTAGAGTACGAGCAGTACTTC | CASSLAGVEYEQYF
15 | TRBD1 | TRBJ2-3 | many | TRBV4-3 | TGCGCCAGCAGACAAGACAGGGCTAGCACAGATACGCAGTATTTT | CASRQDRASTDTQYF
15 | NA | TRBJ2-7 | few | TRBV6-6 | TGTGCCAGCAGTGGCTCCGGGACGGACTACTACGAGCAGTACTTC | CASSGSGTDYYEQYF
13 | NA | TRBJ2-2 | many | TRBV29-1 | TGCAGCGTTTTAGGAACGAACACCGGGGAGCTGTTTTTT | CSVLGTNTGELFF
14 | TRBD1 | TRBJ2-5 | NA | TRBV20-1 | TGCAGTGCTATCCCCCGCGGCAGGGGGGAGACCCAGTACTTC | CSAIPRGRGETQYF
17 | NA | TRBJ2-6 | many | TRBV5-1 | TGCGCCAGCAGCTTCCCGGGGGAGTACTCTGGGGCCAACGTCCTGACTTTC | CASSFPGEYSGANVLTF
16 | TRBD1 | TRBJ2-2 | NA | TRBV4-3 | TGCGCCAGCAGCCCCACGGACAGGGGGTTGAACGGGGGGCTGTTTTTT | CASSPTDRGLNGGLFF
15 | TRBD1 | TRBJ2-7 | few | TRBV19 | TGTGCCAGTAGTATCGACAGGGGAAGCTCCTACGAGCAGTACTTC | CASSIDRGSSYEQYF
17 | TRBD2 | TRBJ2-3 | many | TRBV4-3 | TGCGCCAGCAGCCAGATATTACTAGCGGGAGGTGAAGATACGCAGTATTTT | CASSQILLAGGEDTQYF